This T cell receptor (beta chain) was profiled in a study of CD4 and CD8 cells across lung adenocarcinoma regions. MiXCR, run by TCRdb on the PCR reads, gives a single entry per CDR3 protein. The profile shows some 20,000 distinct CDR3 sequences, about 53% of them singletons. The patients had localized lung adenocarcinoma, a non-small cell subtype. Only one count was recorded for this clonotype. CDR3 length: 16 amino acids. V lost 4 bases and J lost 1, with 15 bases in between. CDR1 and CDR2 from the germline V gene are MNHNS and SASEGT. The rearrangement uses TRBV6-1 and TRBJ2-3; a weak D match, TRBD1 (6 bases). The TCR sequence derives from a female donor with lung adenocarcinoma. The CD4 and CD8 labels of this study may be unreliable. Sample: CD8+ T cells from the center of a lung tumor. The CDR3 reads CASSVEQGLGTDTQYF. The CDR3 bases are TGTGCCAGCAGTGTGGAACAGGGCTTGGGCACAGATACGCAGTATTTT.